A selection of T cell receptor beta chains follows, all from one sample in a study of blood T cells in healthy people across ages. TCRdb redid the calling of the 5' RACE reads with MiXCR, one entry per CDR3 protein. This sample has around 650,000 distinct CDR3 sequences, with roughly 41% found just once. Sequences were obtained from blood. The receptor set was obtained from a man at least 80 years old in good health. The CDR3 runs from the conserved cysteine through the conserved F or W. Each record gives: D gene, clone size, V gene, J gene, CDR3 protein, CDR3 DNA. The D gene is left open where the match is weak. Clone size, where shown, is once, few, many, or a class for clones that have expanded.

TRBD1,few,TRBV4-1,TRBJ1-6,CASSQVRQGHDNSPLHF,TGCGCCAGCAGCCAAGTAAGACAGGGCCACGATAATTCACCCCTCCACTTT
TRBD2,NA,TRBV20-1,TRBJ2-1,CSAKASGTSYNEQFF,TGCAGTGCGAAAGCTAGCGGGACTTCCTACAATGAGCAGTTCTTC
TRBD2,few,TRBV7-2,TRBJ2-1,CASRTSGGGYNEQFF,TGTGCCAGCAGAACTAGCGGTGGTGGTTACAATGAGCAGTTCTTC
NA,NA,TRBV11-2,TRBJ1-1,CASSLSGGRNTEAFF,TGTGCCAGCAGTCTGTCGGGGGGCCGGAACACTGAAGCTTTCTTT
TRBD2,many,TRBV4-3,TRBJ2-1,CASSQDSWTSGRNNEQFF,TGCGCCAGCAGCCAAGATAGCTGGACTAGCGGGAGAAACAATGAGCAGTTCTTC
NA,many,TRBV4-3,TRBJ2-3,CASSPRTSGTDTQYF,TGTGCCAGCTCACCCCGAACTTCGGGGACAGATACGCAGTATTTT
NA,NA,TRBV20-1,TRBJ1-5,CSARDGTAHSNQPQHF,TGCAGTGCTAGAGATGGAACAGCGCATAGCAATCAGCCCCAGCATTTT
TRBD1,few,TRBV6-2/TRBV6-3,TRBJ1-2,CASSYSDRVRGYTF,TGTGCCAGCAGTTACTCGGACAGGGTGAGGGGCTACACCTTC
TRBD2,few,TRBV29-1,TRBJ2-5,CSVVRLAGVQETQYF,TGCAGCGTTGTACGACTAGCGGGAGTACAAGAGACCCAGTACTTC
TRBD2,few,TRBV5-8,TRBJ2-5,CASSPGTGGDETQYF,TGTGCCAGCAGCCCGGGGACGGGGGGGGATGAGACCCAGTACTTC
TRBD1,few,TRBV2,TRBJ1-2,CASRYGTGLYGYTF,TGTGCCAGCAGATACGGGACAGGGTTATATGGCTACACCTTC
NA,NA,TRBV28,TRBJ2-1,CASGRTQGNEQFF,TGTGCCAGCGGAAGAACTCAGGGGAATGAGCAGTTCTTC
NA,few,TRBV4-3,TRBJ2-7,CASSQDFLGLGGGSYEQYF,TGCGCCAGCAGCCAAGATTTTTTAGGTTTGGGGGGCGGGTCCTACGAGCAGTACTTC
NA,NA,TRBV3-1,TRBJ2-1,CASSQPTGPKDEQFF,TGTGCCAGCAGCCAACCGACAGGACCTAAGGATGAGCAGTTCTTC
TRBD2,NA,TRBV30,TRBJ2-2,CAWSVLAGGNTGELFF,TGTGCCTGGAGTGTACTGGCGGGAGGGAACACCGGGGAGCTGTTTTTT
NA,NA,TRBV20-1,TRBJ2-5,CSARVPQGETQYF,TGCAGTGCTAGAGTCCCTCAAGGGGAGACCCAGTACTTC
TRBD1,NA,TRBV6-2/TRBV6-3,TRBJ1-1,CASNQDRALNTEAFF,TGTGCCAGCAATCAGGACAGGGCATTGAACACTGAAGCTTTCTTT
TRBD1,NA,TRBV5-1,TRBJ2-5,CASSLQGHQETQYF,TGCGCCAGCAGCTTACAGGGGCATCAAGAGACCCAGTACTTC
NA,NA,TRBV5-1,TRBJ1-1,CASAKTRVKDTEAFF,TGCGCCAGCGCCAAGACCCGGGTCAAGGACACTGAAGCTTTCTTT
TRBD1,few,TRBV5-1,TRBJ2-6,CASNPQGAVSGANVLTF,TGCGCCAGCAACCCTCAGGGGGCGGTCTCTGGGGCCAACGTCCTGACTTTC
NA,few,TRBV29-1,TRBJ2-7,CSDPQTAEGCEQYF,TGCAGCGACCCCCAGACAGCCGAGGGTTGCGAGCAGTACTTC
NA,NA,TRBV30,TRBJ2-5,CAWNVNWKGTQYF,TGTGCCTGGAACGTAAATTGGAAGGGGACCCAGTACTTC
NA,NA,TRBV7-2,TRBJ2-7,CASSFRGGGGISYNEQYF,TGTGCCAGCAGCTTTCGGGGAGGGGGCGGTATATCCTACAATGAGCAGTACTTC
NA,NA,TRBV7-2,TRBJ2-7,CASSHSGTVSSYEQYF,TGTGCCAGCAGCCACTCCGGGACGGTGAGCTCCTACGAGCAGTACTTC
TRBD1,few,TRBV5-5,TRBJ1-2,CASSKGQGDGYTF,TGTGCCAGCAGCAAGGGACAGGGGGATGGCTACACCTTC
NA,NA,TRBV5-1,TRBJ1-2,CASSLESGVGKGYTF,TGCGCCAGCAGCTTGGAGTCGGGGGTTGGAAAAGGCTACACCTTC
NA,few,TRBV10-3,TRBJ1-2,CAISQGHNYGYTF,TGTGCCATCAGCCAGGGCCATAACTATGGCTACACCTTC
NA,NA,TRBV6-1,TRBJ2-1,CASSEGLDTSYNEQFF,TGTGCCAGCAGTGAAGGACTGGACACGTCCTACAATGAGCAGTTCTTC
NA,few,TRBV4-3,TRBJ2-7,CASSQDSWGEQYF,TGCGCCAGCAGCCAAGACTCGTGGGGCGAGCAGTACTTC
NA,many,TRBV29-1,TRBJ2-1,CSVVRQVMGNEQFF,TGCAGCGTTGTGAGGCAGGTCATGGGTAATGAGCAGTTCTTC
TRBD2,once,TRBV20-1,TRBJ2-3,CSANPSSGSRDTQYF,TGCAGTGCTAACCCATCTAGCGGGAGCAGAGATACGCAGTATTTT
NA,NA,TRBV7-9,TRBJ2-3,CASSLFSTSTDTQYF,TGTGCCAGCAGCTTATTCAGTACTAGCACAGATACGCAGTATTTT
NA,many,TRBV20-1,TRBJ2-1,CSAARSNGGRNEQFF,TGCAGTGCAGCAAGATCTAACGGGGGGCGGAATGAGCAGTTCTTC
TRBD1,NA,TRBV29-1,TRBJ1-2,CSVAATGGYGYTF,TGCAGCGTCGCTGCTACAGGGGGCTATGGCTACACCTTC
TRBD1,NA,TRBV7-9,TRBJ1-2,CASSPGDRENYGYTF,TGTGCCAGCAGCCCAGGTGACAGGGAAAACTATGGCTACACCTTC
NA,NA,TRBV20-1,TRBJ2-6,CSARHISPGANVLTF,TGCAGTGCTAGACACATCTCCCCTGGGGCCAACGTCCTGACTTTC
TRBD2,NA,TRBV4-2,TRBJ2-7,CASSLRTSGPPDEQYF,TGTGCCAGCAGCCTTAGGACTAGCGGGCCTCCCGACGAGCAGTACTTC
NA,NA,TRBV2,TRBJ1-2,CASSEAGLGGYTF,TGTGCCAGCAGTGAGGCCGGGCTAGGTGGCTACACCTTC
NA,NA,TRBV15,TRBJ1-1,CATSRDPGSNTEAFF,TGTGCCACCAGCAGAGATCCGGGGTCGAACACTGAAGCTTTCTTT
TRBD1,many,TRBV7-8,TRBJ2-7,CASSLAGTEYEQYF,TGTGCCAGCAGCTTAGCCGGGACAGAGTACGAGCAGTACTTC
NA,NA,TRBV28,TRBJ2-7,CASSLRVGRYEQYF,TGTGCCAGTAGTTTACGGGTGGGGCGTTACGAGCAGTACTTC
TRBD1,many,TRBV29-1,TRBJ2-1,CSVGQGVYNEQFF,TGCAGCGTGGGACAGGGAGTCTACAATGAGCAGTTCTTC
NA,NA,TRBV27,TRBJ1-1,CASSSQVRVMNTEAFF,TGTGCCAGCAGTTCCCAGGTACGGGTTATGAACACTGAAGCTTTCTTT
NA,NA,TRBV6-6,TRBJ2-2,CASRTGTVNTGELFF,TGTGCCAGCAGAACCGGGACGGTGAACACCGGGGAGCTGTTTTTT
NA,few,TRBV20-1,TRBJ2-1,CSARGGGRAYNEQFF,TGCAGTGCTAGAGGGGGGGGCAGAGCCTACAATGAGCAGTTCTTC
TRBD2,NA,TRBV2,TRBJ2-5,CASKAKSGEGETQYF,TGTGCCAGCAAGGCTAAAAGCGGGGAAGGAGAGACCCAGTACTTC
NA,NA,TRBV7-2,TRBJ2-1,CASSPDNYEQFF,TGTGCCAGCAGCCCTGACAACTACGAGCAGTTCTTC
NA,NA,TRBV6-4,TRBJ2-7,CASSRDPHTPGSYNEQYF,TGTGCCAGCAGTCGGGACCCCCACACACCGGGTTCCTACAATGAGCAGTACTTC
TRBD1,NA,TRBV29-1,TRBJ2-2,CSVTPGTGRTGELFF,TGCAGCGTTACTCCTGGGACAGGGCGTACCGGGGAGCTGTTTTTT
NA,NA,TRBV5-1,TRBJ2-5,CASSLEVEGSEQYF,TGCGCCAGCAGCTTGGAGGTGGAGGGATCAGAGCAGTACTTC
TRBD1,NA,TRBV2,TRBJ2-3,CASSVQGAGDTQYF,TGTGCCAGCAGTGTTCAGGGGGCAGGAGATACGCAGTATTTT
TRBD2,few,TRBV4-2,TRBJ2-7,CASSQGVTSGGQYF,TGTGCCAGCAGCCAGGGGGTGACTAGCGGGGGACAGTACTTC
NA,NA,TRBV11-3,TRBJ2-6,CASSSQVAGANVLTF,TGTGCCAGCAGCTCACAGGTCGCTGGGGCCAACGTCCTGACTTTC
NA,NA,TRBV7-9,TRBJ2-5,CASSLVQGWREQYF,TGTGCCAGCAGCTTAGTGCAGGGGTGGCGGGAGCAGTACTTC
TRBD2,many,TRBV7-2,TRBJ2-5,CASSRLAGGPQYF,TGTGCCAGCAGCCGCCTAGCGGGAGGGCCACAGTACTTC
TRBD1,NA,TRBV7-2,TRBJ1-5,CAGSLDRVTGQPQHF,TGTGCCGGCAGCTTAGACAGGGTCACAGGTCAGCCCCAGCATTTT
NA,NA,TRBV4-3,TRBJ2-4,CASSPGGLNIQYF,TGCGCCAGCAGCCCTGGGGGGTTAAACATTCAGTACTTC
TRBD2,NA,TRBV4-2,TRBJ2-7,CASSQTGTSGAYEQYF,TGTGCCAGCAGCCAGACCGGGACTAGCGGGGCTTACGAGCAGTACTTC